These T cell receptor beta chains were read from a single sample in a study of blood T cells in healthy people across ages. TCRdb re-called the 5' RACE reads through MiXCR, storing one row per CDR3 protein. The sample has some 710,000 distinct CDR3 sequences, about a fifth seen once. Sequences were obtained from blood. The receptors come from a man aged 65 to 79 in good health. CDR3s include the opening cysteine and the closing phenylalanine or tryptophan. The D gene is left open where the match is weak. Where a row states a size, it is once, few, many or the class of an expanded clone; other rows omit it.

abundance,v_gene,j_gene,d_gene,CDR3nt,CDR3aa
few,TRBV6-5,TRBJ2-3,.,TGTGCCAGCAGACGGATGACTAGCACAGATACGCAGTATTTT,CASRRMTSTDTQYF
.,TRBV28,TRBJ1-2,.,TGTGCCAGCAGTCCTCCTTCCCACCGGGGCTACACCTTC,CASSPPSHRGYTF
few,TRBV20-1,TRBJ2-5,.,TGCAGTGCTAGAGATCCAAGACTACAAGAGACCCAGTACTTC,CSARDPRLQETQYF
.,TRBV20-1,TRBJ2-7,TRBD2,TGCAGTGCTAGAGGTAGGAGGACTAGAAGCGAGCAGTACTTC,CSARGRRTRSEQYF
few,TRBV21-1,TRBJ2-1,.,TGTGCCAGCAGAGAGGGGGAGAGCAATGAGCAGTTCTTC,CASREGESNEQFF
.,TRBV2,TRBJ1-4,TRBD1,TGTGCCAGCAGTGTCAGACAGGGTAGAGGGGAAAAACTGTTTTTT,CASSVRQGRGEKLFF
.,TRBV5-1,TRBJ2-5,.,TGCGCCAGCAGCTTCCTCGGGGCTAGAGAAGAGACCCAGTACTTC,CASSFLGAREETQYF
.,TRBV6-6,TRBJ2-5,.,TGTGCCAGCAGGGGGGACCCTAGGGAGACCCAGTACTTC,CASRGDPRETQYF
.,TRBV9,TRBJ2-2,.,TGTGCCAGCTCCAGAGTAAACACCGGGGAGCTGTTTTTT,CASSRVNTGELFF
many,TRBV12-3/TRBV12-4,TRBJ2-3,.,TGTGCCAGCAGTTTAGATTCAGCTCACACAGATACGCAGTATTTT,CASSLDSAHTDTQYF
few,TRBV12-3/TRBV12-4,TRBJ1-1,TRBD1,TGTGCCAGCACCTTAGGGACAGGAAGGCACACTGAAGCTTTCTTT,CASTLGTGRHTEAFF
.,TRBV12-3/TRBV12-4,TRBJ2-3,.,TGTGCCAGCAGTTTATACGGGGGAAACACAGATACGCAGTATTTT,CASSLYGGNTDTQYF
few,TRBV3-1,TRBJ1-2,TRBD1,TGTGCCAGCAGCCAAGGTTGGGTAGGGACAGCCTATGGCTACACCTTC,CASSQGWVGTAYGYTF
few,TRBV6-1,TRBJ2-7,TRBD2,TGTGCCAGCAGTGAACCGGGGGGTAGCGGGGTCGAGCAGTACTTC,CASSEPGGSGVEQYF
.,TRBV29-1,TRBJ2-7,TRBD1,TGCAGCGTGGGCCCAGGGGGCTACGAGCAGTACTTC,CSVGPGGYEQYF
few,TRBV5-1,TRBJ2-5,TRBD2,TGCGCCAGCCGATCGGGGGGTTGGCAAGAGACCCAGTACTTC,CASRSGGWQETQYF
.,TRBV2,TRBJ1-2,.,TGTGCCAGCAGTTCTCCAACGACGTGGAACTATGGCTACACCTTC,CASSSPTTWNYGYTF
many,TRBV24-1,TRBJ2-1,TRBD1,TGTGCCACCAGTGATTATCGGACAGGTAACTACAATGAGCAGTTCTTC,CATSDYRTGNYNEQFF
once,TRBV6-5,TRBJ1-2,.,TGTGCCAGCAGTGCCCGGGCCTCCGTTAACTATGGCTACACCTTC,CASSARASVNYGYTF
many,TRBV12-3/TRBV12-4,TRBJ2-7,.,TGTGCCAGCAGCACGGACAGCCTCGAGCAGTACTTC,CASSTDSLEQYF
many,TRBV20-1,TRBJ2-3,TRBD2,TGCAGTGCTAGAGATCCTAATAGGGCTAGCGGTCGGACAGATACGCAGTATTTT,CSARDPNRASGRTDTQYF
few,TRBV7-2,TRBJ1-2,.,TGTGCCAGCAGCTTACCGGGGGTTTATGGCTACACCTTC,CASSLPGVYGYTF